This entry lists 32 T cell receptor beta chains sequenced from one sample in a study of blood T cell repertoires in COVID-19. The protocol was immunoSEQ multiplex PCR, while the TCRdb copy is restricted to in-frame clones and leaves out a portion. The sample holds 200,000 to 300,000 clones, around 89% seen once. The sequencing input was PBMCs or T cells enriched from blood (not recorded which). The receptors stem from a middle-aged woman with acute COVID-19.

The chain links TRBV4-1 to TRBJ1-1; D remains unclear. Germline CDR1 reads MGHRA; CDR2 reads YSYEKL. CDR3 length: 14 residues. V was shortened by 6 bases and J by 1 base, with 12 bases between the two germline ends. This CDR3 reads CASRHEGKNTEAFF. Written as DNA, the CDR3 is TGCGCCAGCAGACACGAGGGCAAGAACACTGAAGCTTTCTTT.

The V and J genes are TRBV27 and TRBJ2-5, with 11 bases that match TRBD2. Germline V gene data show CDR1 as MNHEY and CDR2 as SMNVEV (reference sequence). Trimming cost V 4 bases and J 2 bases; bases outside gene matches: 3. This CDR3 is built from 15 residues. The CDR3 coding sequence is TGTGCCAGCAGTTGGCTAGCGGGAGGTCAAGAGACCCAGTACTTC. Its protein product is CASSWLAGGQETQYF.

The V call is TRBV11-2, the J call TRBJ2-1; 9 positions match TRBD1. This CDR3 contains 15 residues. J lost 3 bases, V lost 3 bases, and 3 bases had no gene match. Germline V gives CDR1 SGHAT, CDR2 FQNNGV. The CDR3 DNA reads as TGTGCCAGCAGCTTGGGACAGGGTTACTACAATGAGCAGTTCTTC. It yields the protein CASSLGQGYYNEQFF. The full variable domain, with the rest looked up from reference TRBV11-2 and TRBJ2-1, is EAGVAQSPRYKIIEKRQSVAFWCNPISGHATLYWYQQILGQGPKLLIQFQNNGVVDDSQLPKDRFSAERLKGVDSTLKIQPAKLEDSAVYLCASSLGQGYYNEQFFGPGTRLTVL.

The chain has TRBV2 and TRBJ1-1; D gene ambiguous. This CDR3 is 14 amino acids long. V was trimmed by 6 bases and J by 1 base, leaving 12 bases between them. CDR1 is SNHLY, CDR2 FYNNEI, per germline. The CDR3 loop reads CASSVTRENTEAFF. CDR3 DNA: TGTGCCAGCAGCGTGACTAGGGAGAACACTGAAGCTTTCTTT.

The V gene is TRBV7-2, the J gene TRBJ1-5, with a tentative D call TRBD1 (6 bases). This CDR3 comprises 14 residues. The germline V gene encodes CDR1 SGHTA and CDR2 FQGNSA. Trimming shortened V by 5 bases and J by 1 base, and 9 bases separated the two germline ends. The CDR3 loop reads CASSRRGSNQPQHF. CDR3 nucleotides: TGTGCCAGCAGCAGAAGGGGGAGCAATCAGCCCCAGCATTTT.

The genes are TRBV7-9 and TRBJ1-4; TRBD1 matches at 12 bases. CDR1 SEHNR and CDR2 FQNEAQ come from the germline V gene (reference sequence). The CDR3 consists of 19 residues. V was clipped by 2 bases and J by 1 base; unmatched bases: 8. The CDR3 DNA sequence: TGTGCCAGCAGCTTACGAGGGACAGGGGGCGCAAAAACTAATGAAAAACTGTTTTTT. Encoded protein: CASSLRGTGGAKTNEKLFF.

This clone was counted only a few times. V and J are TRBV6-5 and TRBJ2-2; D is unclear. Germline V CDR1 and CDR2: MNHEY, SVGAGI. This CDR3 has 14 amino acids. The ends were cut back, 7 bases at V and 4 bases at J, with 13 bases in the middle. This chain's CDR3 is CASNQRRSTGELFF. The CDR3 DNA follows: TGTGCCAGCAATCAGAGGCGCTCCACCGGGGAGCTGTTTTTT.

V gene TRBV25-1 combines with J gene TRBJ2-2; 8 bases fit TRBD1. Trimming removed 3 bases from V and 1 base from J; junction bases left unmatched: 4. Germline V lookup: CDR1 MGHDK, CDR2 SYGVNS. CDR3 length: 16 residues. The CDR3 reads CASSDRTGRNTGELFF. The CDR3 DNA follows: TGTGCCAGCAGTGACAGGACAGGGCGGAACACCGGGGAGCTGTTTTTT.

J is TRBJ1-2 and V is TRBV5-4; no definite D call. The CDR3 extends over 13 amino acids. Germline loops: CDR1 SGHNT, CDR2 YYREEE (reference sequence). Trimming removed 5 bases at V and 8 bases at J, with 16 bases between. Here the CDR3 reads CASRPDGSWGYTF. CDR3 nucleotides: TGTGCCAGCAGGCCCGACGGGAGCTGGGGCTACACCTTC.

The chain joins TRBV4-3 to TRBJ1-5; 7 bases are shared with TRBD1. The CDR3 covers 15 residues. J lost 8 bases, V lost 0 bases, and 7 bases had no gene match. Looked up from germline, CDR1 is LGHNA and CDR2 is YSLEER. The CDR3 coding sequence is TGCGCCAGCAGCCAAGAACTTAGGGGGCGGGAGCCCCAGCATTTT. It encodes CASSQELRGREPQHF.

This clone was counted a single time. Its ends do not fully match the called genes, so a read error is possible. The chain carries TRBV19 and TRBJ2-5; maybe TRBD2 (6 bases). The CDR3 covers 15 residues. CDR1 and CDR2 (germline): LNHDA, SQIVND (reference sequence). CDR3 nucleotide sequence: TGTGCCAGTAGTATAGGAAGCGGGTACCAGGAGACCCAGTACTTC. Its protein is CASSIGSGYQETQYF. Full variable domain (rest looked up from reference TRBV19 and TRBJ2-5): DGGITQSPKYLFRKEGQNVTLSCEQNLNHDAMYWYRQDPGQGLRLIYYSQIVNDFQKGDIAEGYSVSREKKESFPLTVTSAQKNPTAFYLCASSIGSGYQETQYFGPGTRLLVL.

The genes are TRBV18 and TRBJ2-1; TRBD2 might be the D (6 bases). Trimming cost V 9 bases and J 0 bases, with 15 bases left between them. The CDR3 has 15 residues. CDR1 and CDR2 from the germline V gene are KGHSH and LQKENI. The CDR3 nucleotides read TGTGCCAGTGCCCAGGCGGGATTCTCCTACAATGAGCAGTTCTTC. Translation: CASAQAGFSYNEQFF.

The chain recombines TRBV3-1 (or the pseudogene TRBV3-2) with TRBJ2-5; D may be TRBD2 (6 bases). This CDR3 is built from 13 residues. CDR1 is LGHDT and CDR2 is YNNKEL in the germline V gene (reference sequence). V was cut by 1 base and J by 9 bases, with 12 bases left in between. CDR3 in amino acids: CASSQGDLRAQYF. DNA for the CDR3: TGTGCCAGCAGCCAAGGGGACTTACGGGCCCAGTACTTC.

The chain combines TRBV4-3 with TRBJ2-4; no definite D call. The length of the CDR3 is 13 residues. Germline-derived CDR1 and CDR2 are LGHNA and YSLEER. The V gene lost 3 bases and the J gene lost 10 bases, with 13 bases spanning the gap. The CDR3, as DNA: TGCGCCAGCAGCCACCCGCAGGCACCTATTCAGTACTTC. Protein: CASSHPQAPIQYF.

J is TRBJ2-3 and V is TRBV24-1; the D gene is possibly TRBD1 (6 bases). This CDR3 has 15 residues. CDR1 KGHDR and CDR2 SFDVKD come from the germline V gene. Trimming removed 3 bases at V and 3 bases at J, with 12 bases between. CDR3 nucleotides: TGTGCCACCAGTGATGCCGGGACATATACAGATACGCAGTATTTT. Amino acid sequence: CATSDAGTYTDTQYF.

J is TRBJ1-1 and V is TRBV18; 10 nucleotides line up with TRBD1. Unmatched junction bases numbered 4, after V lost 2 bases and J lost 1 base. The length of the CDR3 is 16 residues. Germline values: CDR1 KGHSH, CDR2 LQKENI. The CDR3 coding sequence is TGTGCCAGCTCACCATTGGACAGGGGGGGGAACACTGAAGCTTTCTTT. It codes for CASSPLDRGGNTEAFF.

In DNA form, the CDR3 reads TGTGCCTGGAGTGTTTCCGGGGGATTAAGGCCCCAGCATTTT. It is translated as CAWSVSGGLRPQHF. The J gene is TRBJ1-5, the V gene TRBV30; TRBD1 might be the D (5 bases). The germline V gene has CDR1 GTSNPN and CDR2 SVGIG (reference sequence). The CDR3 runs 14 residues. V was cut by 0 bases and J by 9 bases, with 15 bases left in between.

The rearrangement links TRBV11-2 to TRBJ1-6, with D perhaps matching TRBD1 (6 bases). The CDR3 extends over 15 amino acids. The germline CDR1 and CDR2 sequences are SGHAT and FQNNGV. V shed 5 bases and J shed 6 bases, with 14 bases lying between them. Here the CDR3 reads CASSPRQGTNSPLHF. For the CDR3, the DNA is TGTGCCAGCAGCCCTCGCCAGGGGACTAATTCACCCCTCCACTTT.

The chain uses TRBV29-1 and TRBJ1-2; TRBD1 matches 8 bases. In germline, CDR1 is SQVTM, CDR2 ANQGSEA. There are 12 residues in the CDR3. V lost 8 bases and J lost 8; bases outside the gene matches: 10. The CDR3 DNA follows: TGCAGCACCCTAGACAGGGGTGGAGGCTACACCTTC. Encoded protein: CSTLDRGGGYTF.

This clone was counted between two and nine times. The rearrangement joins TRBV25-1 to TRBJ1-4, with 7 bases aligning to TRBD1. The junction had 2 bases not matched to a gene; V was cut back by 2 bases and J by 5 bases. Looked up from germline, CDR1 is MGHDK and CDR2 is SYGVNS. There are 14 residues in the CDR3. The CDR3 DNA reads as TGTGCCAGCAGTGAACCGGGACAGAATGAAAAACTGTTTTTT. This gives the protein CASSEPGQNEKLFF.

The genes are TRBV5-4 and TRBJ1-5; 9 bases map to TRBD1. The CDR3 spans 14 residues. Germline loops: CDR1 SGHNT, CDR2 YYREEE (reference sequence). Trimming removed 4 bases from V and 11 bases from J; junction bases left unmatched: 10. The CDR3 protein is CASSRDRGVAAQHF. The CDR3 nucleotides are TGTGCCAGCAGCCGAGACAGGGGGGTGGCGGCCCAGCATTTT. Drawing the rest from reference TRBV5-4 and TRBJ1-5, the complete variable domain is ETGVTQSPTHLIKTRGQQVTLRCSSQSGHNTVSWYQQALGQGPQFIFQYYREEENGRGNFPPRFSGLQFPNYSSELNVNALELDDSALYLCASSRDRGVAAQHFGDGTRLSIL.

The chain couples TRBV7-2 to TRBJ2-7; TRBD2 agrees at 7 bases. The V gene end was trimmed by 7 bases and the J gene end by 0 bases; junction bases not matched to a gene: 6. This CDR3 has 14 amino acids. Germline CDR1 SGHTA, CDR2 FQGNSA. CDR3 protein: CASTLSGPSYEQYF. CDR3 in DNA: TGTGCCAGCACCCTTAGCGGGCCCTCCTACGAGCAGTACTTC.

This clone was recorded only once. The CDR3 sequence: CASSHGTGGGQPQHF. In DNA form, the CDR3 reads TGTGCCAGCAGCCACGGGACAGGGGGCGGGCAGCCCCAGCATTTT. The rearrangement joins TRBV3-1 (or the pseudogene TRBV3-2) to TRBJ1-5, with 12 bases that match TRBD1. Per germline, CDR1 LGHDT and CDR2 YNNKEL (reference sequence). Trimming cost V 3 bases and J 7 bases; bases outside gene matches: 4. CDR3 size: 15 residues.

The chain couples TRBV7-9 to TRBJ1-1; 12 positions agree with TRBD1. This CDR3 contains 17 residues. Germline trimming cut 1 base from V and 0 bases from J; bases unmatched to any gene: 3. CDR1 SEHNR and CDR2 FQNEAQ come from the germline V gene (reference sequence). The CDR3 loop reads CASSLVGQGALNTEAFF. The CDR3 coding sequence is TGTGCCAGCAGCTTAGTGGGACAGGGGGCCCTGAACACTGAAGCTTTCTTT.

The chain joins TRBV5-1 to TRBJ2-4; 8 bases line up with TRBD2. Germline V gene sequence: CDR1 SGHRS, CDR2 YFSETQ. This CDR3 is built from 14 residues. The V gene end was trimmed by 4 bases and the J gene end by 4 bases; junction bases not matched to a gene: 4. The CDR3 region is CASSPAGGKNIQYF. The CDR3 DNA reads TGCGCCAGCAGCCCGGCGGGGGGTAAAAACATTCAGTACTTC.

This sequence joins TRBV7-4 and TRBJ2-7, with 9 bases aligning to TRBD2. CDR3 length: 18 residues. J gave up 1 base and V 1 base, and 11 bases lay outside the gene matches. Germline V gene lookup returns CDR1 SGHVT and CDR2 SQSDAQ. The CDR3: CASSLEAPDLAGSYEQYV. As DNA, the CDR3 is TGTGCCAGCAGCTTAGAGGCACCTGACCTAGCGGGGTCCTACGAGCAGTACGTC.

The rearrangement joins TRBV10-3 to TRBJ2-7, with TRBD1 identical over 10 bases. In germline, CDR1 is ENHRY, CDR2 SYGVKD. V gave up 3 bases and J gave up 2 bases; unmatched junction bases: 4. The CDR3 consists of 15 residues. CDR3: CAISDSGQGAYEQYF. The CDR3 DNA follows: TGTGCCATCAGTGATTCCGGACAGGGGGCCTACGAGCAGTACTTC.

V gene TRBV5-1 combines with J gene TRBJ2-2; TRBD1 agrees at 9 bases. Germline assignment: CDR1 SGHRS and CDR2 YFSETQ. Losses at the gene ends were 9 bases for V and 1 base for J; bases not matched to a gene: 4. This CDR3 contains 14 residues. The CDR3 nucleotides read TGCGCCACCGGACAGGGGCGGAACACCGGGGAGCTGTTTTTT. It yields the protein CATGQGRNTGELFF.

This clone was counted a few times. The chain joins TRBV5-4 to TRBJ2-2; D gene ambiguous. The CDR3 is made up of 14 amino acids. Germline CDR1 is SGHNT and CDR2 is YYREEE (reference sequence). The V and J ends lost 0 bases and 2 bases respectively, with 5 bases between them. CDR3: CASSLGGNTGELFF. CDR3 coding DNA: TGTGCCAGCAGCTTGGGAGGAAACACCGGGGAGCTGTTTTTT.

V and J are TRBV6-5 and TRBJ2-5; 9 nucleotides line up with TRBD1. Germline CDR1 reads MNHEY; CDR2 reads SVGAGI. The CDR3 contains 15 residues. J was trimmed by 5 bases and V by 5 bases; bases with no gene match: 9. The CDR3 reads CASSTDRGPSETQYF. The DNA of the CDR3 is TGTGCCAGCAGTACGGACAGGGGCCCTTCCGAGACCCAGTACTTC.

The chain uses TRBV4-2 and TRBJ2-5, with TRBD2 matching 12 bases. V was pared by 2 bases and J by 3 bases, with 4 bases of the junction left unmatched. Germline-derived CDR1 and CDR2 are LGHNA and YNFKEQ. The CDR3 loop spans 16 amino acids. The CDR3 sequence is CASSQPGLAGKETQYF. The CDR3 DNA sequence: TGTGCCAGCAGCCAACCCGGACTAGCGGGGAAAGAGACCCAGTACTTC.

The chain has TRBV10-3 and TRBJ2-3; no definite D call. This CDR3 region has 11 residues. Germline V CDR1 and CDR2: ENHRY, SYGVKD. Between the trimmed V and J ends, which lost 7 bases and 6 bases, there was a span of 8 bases. In nucleotides, the CDR3 is TGTGCCATCAAGCAAGCGGATACGCAGTATTTT. As protein: CAIKQADTQYF.